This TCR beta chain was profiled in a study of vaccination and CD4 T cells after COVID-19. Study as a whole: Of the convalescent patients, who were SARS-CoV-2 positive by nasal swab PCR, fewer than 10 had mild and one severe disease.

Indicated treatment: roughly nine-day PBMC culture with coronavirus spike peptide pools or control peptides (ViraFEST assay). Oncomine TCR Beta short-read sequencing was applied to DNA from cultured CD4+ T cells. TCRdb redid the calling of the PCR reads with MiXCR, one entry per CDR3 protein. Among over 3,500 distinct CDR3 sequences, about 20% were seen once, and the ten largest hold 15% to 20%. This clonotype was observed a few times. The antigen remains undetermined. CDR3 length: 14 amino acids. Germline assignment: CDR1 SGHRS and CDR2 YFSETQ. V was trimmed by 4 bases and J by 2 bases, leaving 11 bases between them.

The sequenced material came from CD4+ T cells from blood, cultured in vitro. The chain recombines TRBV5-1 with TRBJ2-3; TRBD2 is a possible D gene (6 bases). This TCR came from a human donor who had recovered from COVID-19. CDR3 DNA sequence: TGCGCCAGCAGCCCCCTACTAGCCACAGATACGCAGTATTTT. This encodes CASSPLLATDTQYF.